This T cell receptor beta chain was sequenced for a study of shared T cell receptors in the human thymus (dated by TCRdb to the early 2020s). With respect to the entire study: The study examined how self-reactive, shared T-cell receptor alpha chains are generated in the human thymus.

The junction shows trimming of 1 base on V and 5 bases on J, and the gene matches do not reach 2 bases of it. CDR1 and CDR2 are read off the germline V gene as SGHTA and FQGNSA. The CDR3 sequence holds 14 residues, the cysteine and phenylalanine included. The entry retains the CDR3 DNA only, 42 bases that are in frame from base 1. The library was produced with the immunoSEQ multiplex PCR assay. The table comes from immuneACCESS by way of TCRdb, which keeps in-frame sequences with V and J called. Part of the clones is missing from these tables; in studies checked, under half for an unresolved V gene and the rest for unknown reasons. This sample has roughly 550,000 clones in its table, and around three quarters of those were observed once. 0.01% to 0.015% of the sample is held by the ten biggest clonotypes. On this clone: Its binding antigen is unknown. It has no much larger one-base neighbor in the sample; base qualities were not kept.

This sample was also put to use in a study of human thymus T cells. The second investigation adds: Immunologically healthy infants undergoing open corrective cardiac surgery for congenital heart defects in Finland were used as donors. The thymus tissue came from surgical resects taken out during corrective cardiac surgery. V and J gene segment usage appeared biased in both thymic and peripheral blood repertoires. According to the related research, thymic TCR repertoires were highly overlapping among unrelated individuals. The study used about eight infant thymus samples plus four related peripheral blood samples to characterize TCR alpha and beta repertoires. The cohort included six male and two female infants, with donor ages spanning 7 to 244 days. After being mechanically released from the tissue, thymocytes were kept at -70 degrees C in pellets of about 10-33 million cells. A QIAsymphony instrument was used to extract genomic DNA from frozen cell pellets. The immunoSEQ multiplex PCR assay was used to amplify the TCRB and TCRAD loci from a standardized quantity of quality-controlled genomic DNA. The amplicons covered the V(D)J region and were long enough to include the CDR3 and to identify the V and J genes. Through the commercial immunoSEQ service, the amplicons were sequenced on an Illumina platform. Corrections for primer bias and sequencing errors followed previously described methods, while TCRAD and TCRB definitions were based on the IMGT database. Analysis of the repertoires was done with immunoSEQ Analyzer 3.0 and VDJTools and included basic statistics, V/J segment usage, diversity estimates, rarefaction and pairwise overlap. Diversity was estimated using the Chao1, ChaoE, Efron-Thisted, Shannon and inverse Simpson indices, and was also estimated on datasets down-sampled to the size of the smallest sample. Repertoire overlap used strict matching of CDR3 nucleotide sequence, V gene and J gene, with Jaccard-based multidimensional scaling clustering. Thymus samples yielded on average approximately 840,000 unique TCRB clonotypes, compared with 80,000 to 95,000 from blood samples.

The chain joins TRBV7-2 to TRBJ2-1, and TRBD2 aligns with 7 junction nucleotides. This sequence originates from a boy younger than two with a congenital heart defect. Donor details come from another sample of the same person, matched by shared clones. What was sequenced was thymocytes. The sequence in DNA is TGTGCCAGCAGCTTAGGGACTAGAAACAATGAGCAGTTCTTC. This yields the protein CASSLGTRNNEQFF.